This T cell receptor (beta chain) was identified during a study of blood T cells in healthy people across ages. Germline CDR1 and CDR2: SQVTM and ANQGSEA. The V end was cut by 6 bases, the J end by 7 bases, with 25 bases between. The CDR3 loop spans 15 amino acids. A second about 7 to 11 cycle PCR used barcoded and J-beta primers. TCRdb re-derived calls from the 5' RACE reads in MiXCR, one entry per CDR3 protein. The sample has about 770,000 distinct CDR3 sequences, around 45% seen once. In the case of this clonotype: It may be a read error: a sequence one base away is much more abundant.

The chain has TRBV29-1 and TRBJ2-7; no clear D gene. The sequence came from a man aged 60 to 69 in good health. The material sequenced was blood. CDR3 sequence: CSVVYRANPGNEQYF. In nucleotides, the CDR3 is TGCAGCGTGGTTTACCGGGCCAACCCTGGAAATGAGCAGTACTTC.